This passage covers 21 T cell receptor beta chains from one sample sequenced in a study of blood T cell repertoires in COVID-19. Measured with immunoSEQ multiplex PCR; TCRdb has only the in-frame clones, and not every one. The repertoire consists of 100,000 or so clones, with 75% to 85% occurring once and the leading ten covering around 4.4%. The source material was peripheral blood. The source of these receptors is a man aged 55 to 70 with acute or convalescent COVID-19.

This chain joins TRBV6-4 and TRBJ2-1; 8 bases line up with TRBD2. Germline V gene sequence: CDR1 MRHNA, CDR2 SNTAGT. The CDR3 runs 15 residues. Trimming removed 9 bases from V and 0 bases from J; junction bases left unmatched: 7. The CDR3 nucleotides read TGTGCCAGTAAAATTAGCGGGGTCTCCTACAATGAGCAGTTCTTC. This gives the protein CASKISGVSYNEQFF.

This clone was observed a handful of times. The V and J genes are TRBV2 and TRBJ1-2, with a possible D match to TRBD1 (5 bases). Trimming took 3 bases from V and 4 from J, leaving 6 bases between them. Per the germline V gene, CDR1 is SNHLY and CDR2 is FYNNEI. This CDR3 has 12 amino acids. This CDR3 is CASSEGLYGYTF. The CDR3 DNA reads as TGTGCCAGCAGTGAGGGACTCTATGGCTACACCTTC.

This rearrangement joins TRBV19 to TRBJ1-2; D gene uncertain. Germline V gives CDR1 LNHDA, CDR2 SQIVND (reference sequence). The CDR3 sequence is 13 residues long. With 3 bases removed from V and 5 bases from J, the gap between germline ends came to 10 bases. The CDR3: CASSMERDYGYTF. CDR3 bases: TGTGCCAGTAGTATGGAGAGGGATTATGGCTACACCTTC.

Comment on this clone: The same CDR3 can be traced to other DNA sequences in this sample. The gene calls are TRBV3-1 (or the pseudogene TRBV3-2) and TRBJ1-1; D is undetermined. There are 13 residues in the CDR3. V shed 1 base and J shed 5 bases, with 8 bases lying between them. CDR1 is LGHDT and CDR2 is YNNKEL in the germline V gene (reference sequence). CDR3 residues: CASSQGRGTEAFF. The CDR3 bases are TGTGCCAGCAGCCAAGGTAGAGGAACTGAAGCTTTCTTT.

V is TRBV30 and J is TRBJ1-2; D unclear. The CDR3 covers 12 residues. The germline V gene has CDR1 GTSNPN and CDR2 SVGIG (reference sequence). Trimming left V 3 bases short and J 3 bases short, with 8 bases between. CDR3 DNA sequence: TGTGCCTGGAGCTCGGGAGACTATGGCTACACCTTC. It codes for CAWSSGDYGYTF.

CDR3 sequence: CASSLWTGDEQFF. In DNA, the CDR3 is TGTGCCAGCAGTCTGTGGACTGGGGATGAGCAGTTCTTC. This sequence joins TRBV12-3 or TRBV12-4 and TRBJ2-1, with a possible D match to TRBD2 (5 bases). This CDR3 has 13 residues. Trimming left V 5 bases short and J 8 bases short, with 13 bases between.

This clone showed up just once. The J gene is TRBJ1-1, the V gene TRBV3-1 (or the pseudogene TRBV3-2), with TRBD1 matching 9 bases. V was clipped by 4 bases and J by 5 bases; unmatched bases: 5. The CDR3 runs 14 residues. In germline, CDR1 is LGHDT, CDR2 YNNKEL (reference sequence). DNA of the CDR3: TGTGCCAGCAGCCTAACAGACAGGGGGACTGAAGCTTTCTTT. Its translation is CASSLTDRGTEAFF.

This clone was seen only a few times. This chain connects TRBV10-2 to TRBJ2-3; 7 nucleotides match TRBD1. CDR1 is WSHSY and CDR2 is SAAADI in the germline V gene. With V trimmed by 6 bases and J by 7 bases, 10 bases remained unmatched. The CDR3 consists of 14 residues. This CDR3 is CASSATGSFHTQYF. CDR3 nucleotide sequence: TGCGCCAGCAGCGCGACAGGGTCGTTTCATACGCAGTATTTT.

DNA of the CDR3: TGTGCCATCACTCGACAGGAGAACACTGAAGCTTTCTTT. Translated, it gives CAITRQENTEAFF. The chain links TRBV10-3 to TRBJ1-1, with D tentatively TRBD1 (6 bases). V lost 7 bases, J lost 1 base, and 10 bases lay in between. CDR1 is ENHRY and CDR2 is SYGVKD in the germline V gene. The CDR3 has 13 residues.

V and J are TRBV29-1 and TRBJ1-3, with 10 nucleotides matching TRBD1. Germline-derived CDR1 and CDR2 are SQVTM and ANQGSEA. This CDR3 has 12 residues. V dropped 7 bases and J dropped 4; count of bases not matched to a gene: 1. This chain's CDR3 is CSGQGAGNTIYF. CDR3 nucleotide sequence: TGCAGCGGACAGGGGGCCGGAAACACCATATATTTT.

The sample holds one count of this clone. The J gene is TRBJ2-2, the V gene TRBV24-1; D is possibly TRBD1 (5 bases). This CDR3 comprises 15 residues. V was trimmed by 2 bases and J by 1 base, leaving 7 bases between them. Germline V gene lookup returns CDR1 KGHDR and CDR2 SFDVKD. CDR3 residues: CATSDSTGNTGELFF. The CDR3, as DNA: TGTGCCACCAGTGATTCCACAGGGAACACCGGGGAGCTGTTTTTT.

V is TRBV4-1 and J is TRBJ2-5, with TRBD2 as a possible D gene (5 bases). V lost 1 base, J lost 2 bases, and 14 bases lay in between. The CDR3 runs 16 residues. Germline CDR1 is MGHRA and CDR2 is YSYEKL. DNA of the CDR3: TGCGCCAGCAGCCAAGGAGGGCCATCCAGGCAAGAGACCCAGTACTTC. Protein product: CASSQGGPSRQETQYF.

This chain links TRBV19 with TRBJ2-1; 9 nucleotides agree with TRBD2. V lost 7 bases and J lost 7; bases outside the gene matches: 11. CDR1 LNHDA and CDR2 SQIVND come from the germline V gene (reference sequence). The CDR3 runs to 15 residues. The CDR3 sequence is CASTLDSGSYNEQFF. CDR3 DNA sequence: TGTGCCAGTACTCTCGATAGCGGGAGTTATAATGAGCAGTTCTTC.

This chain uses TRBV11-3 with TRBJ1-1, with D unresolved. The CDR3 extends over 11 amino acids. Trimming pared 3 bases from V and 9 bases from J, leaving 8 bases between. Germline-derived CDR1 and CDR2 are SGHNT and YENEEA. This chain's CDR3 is CASSFSGKAFF. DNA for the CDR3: TGTGCCAGCAGCTTCTCGGGGAAAGCTTTCTTT.

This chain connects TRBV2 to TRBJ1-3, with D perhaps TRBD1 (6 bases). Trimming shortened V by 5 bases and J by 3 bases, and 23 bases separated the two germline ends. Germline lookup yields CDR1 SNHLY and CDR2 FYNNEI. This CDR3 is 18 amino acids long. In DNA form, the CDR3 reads TGTGCCAGCAGTCCCAAGCCTGGGCGGGGGGCGAGTGGAAACACCATATATTTT. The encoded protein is CASSPKPGRGASGNTIYF.

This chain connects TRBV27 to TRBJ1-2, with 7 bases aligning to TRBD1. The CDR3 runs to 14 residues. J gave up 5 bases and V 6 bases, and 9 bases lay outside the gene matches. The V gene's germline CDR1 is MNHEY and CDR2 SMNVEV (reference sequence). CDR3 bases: TGTGCCAGCAGCCGGGGGACAGCCTTTTATGGCTACACCTTC. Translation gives CASSRGTAFYGYTF.

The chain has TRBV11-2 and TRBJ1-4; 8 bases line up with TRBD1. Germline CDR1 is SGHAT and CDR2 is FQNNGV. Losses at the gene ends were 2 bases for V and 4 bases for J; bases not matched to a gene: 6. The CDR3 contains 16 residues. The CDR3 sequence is CASSLSPGQGNEKLFF. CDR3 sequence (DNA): TGTGCCAGCAGCTTATCACCAGGACAGGGTAATGAAAAACTGTTTTTT.

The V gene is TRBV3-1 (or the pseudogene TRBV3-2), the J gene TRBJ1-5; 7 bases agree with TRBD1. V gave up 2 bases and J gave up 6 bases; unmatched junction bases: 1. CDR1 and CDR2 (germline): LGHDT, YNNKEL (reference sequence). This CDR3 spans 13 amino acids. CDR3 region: CASSQQGGQPQHF. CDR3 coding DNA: TGTGCCAGCAGCCAACAGGGGGGTCAGCCCCAGCATTTT.

This CDR3 is CASSIGTVNQPQHF. CDR3 bases: TGTGCCAGCAGCATCGGGACAGTCAATCAGCCCCAGCATTTT. The gene calls are TRBV5-5 and TRBJ1-5; 7 bases line up with TRBD1. The ends lost 4 bases at V and 3 bases at J; junction bases unmatched: 4. Germline lookup yields CDR1 SGHKS and CDR2 YYEKEE (reference sequence). This CDR3 has 14 residues.

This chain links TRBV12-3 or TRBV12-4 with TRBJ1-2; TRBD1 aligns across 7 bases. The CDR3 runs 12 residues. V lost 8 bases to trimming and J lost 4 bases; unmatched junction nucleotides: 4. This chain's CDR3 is CASRGGPYGYTF. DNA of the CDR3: TGTGCCAGCCGAGGGGGCCCCTATGGCTACACCTTC.

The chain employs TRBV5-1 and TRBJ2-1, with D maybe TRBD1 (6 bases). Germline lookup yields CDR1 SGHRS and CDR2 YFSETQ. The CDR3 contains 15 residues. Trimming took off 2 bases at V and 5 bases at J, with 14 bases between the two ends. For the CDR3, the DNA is TGCGCCAGCAGCTTTTCGGTGGGGGCCGACAATGAGCAGTTCTTC. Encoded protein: CASSFSVGADNEQFF. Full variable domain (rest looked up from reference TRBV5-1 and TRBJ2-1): KAGVTQTPRYLIKTRGQQVTLSCSPISGHRSVSWYQQTPGQGLQFLFEYFSETQRNKGNFPGRFSGRQFSNSRSEMNVSTLELGDSALYLCASSFSVGADNEQFFGPGTRLTVL.